Detailed here is one T cell receptor beta chain. The data were taken from a study of shared clonotypes between healthy human individuals. CD45RO-negative, CCR7-selected cells formed the naive CD8 fraction, which excluded terminally differentiated effector memory CD45RA+ cells. Measured with immunoSEQ multiplex PCR; TCRdb has only the in-frame clones, and not every one. The data hold about 580,000 clones, with 95% to 98% observed a single time. The TCR was taken from a man aged 25-45 years in good health. Specimen: naive CD8+ T cells sorted from blood.

The CDR3 bases are TGCGCCAGCAGTGAGACCGACAGCCCCTACGAGCAGTACTTC. Protein: CASSETDSPYEQYF. This chain joins TRBV10-2 and TRBJ2-7, with D possibly TRBD1 on 5 matching bases. The CDR3 spans 14 residues. Deletions cut 2 bases from V and 2 bases from J, with 10 bases between. Germline values: CDR1 WSHSY, CDR2 SAAADI.